This TCR beta chain was profiled in a study of metastatic and nonmetastatic thyroid tumors. Study-wide findings and caveats: Versus benign nodules, malignant thyroid tumors reportedly had significantly higher TCR beta diversity, in blood and tumor.

CDR1 and CDR2 (germline): DFQATT, SNEGSKA (reference sequence). The V gene lost 3 bases and the J gene lost 5 bases, with 13 bases spanning the gap. This CDR3 is 14 amino acids long. This clone was observed many times. Antigen: not known. From the PCR reads, TCRdb re-called clones with MiXCR. The sample shows approximately 29,000 clones, around a sixth of them seen only once. No patient received treatment before thyroid surgery. V usage is TRBV20-1 and J usage is TRBJ2-2, with D maybe TRBD1 (6 bases). Material for sequencing was blood. The sequence was collected from a female donor with papillary thyroid cancer or a benign thyroid nodule (not recorded which). Some clones in this sample may be carry-over from other donors' samples. The CDR3 coding sequence is TGCAGTGCTAGCTCCAGTCAGGGGACCGGGGAGCTGTTTTTT. Translation: CSASSSQGTGELFF.